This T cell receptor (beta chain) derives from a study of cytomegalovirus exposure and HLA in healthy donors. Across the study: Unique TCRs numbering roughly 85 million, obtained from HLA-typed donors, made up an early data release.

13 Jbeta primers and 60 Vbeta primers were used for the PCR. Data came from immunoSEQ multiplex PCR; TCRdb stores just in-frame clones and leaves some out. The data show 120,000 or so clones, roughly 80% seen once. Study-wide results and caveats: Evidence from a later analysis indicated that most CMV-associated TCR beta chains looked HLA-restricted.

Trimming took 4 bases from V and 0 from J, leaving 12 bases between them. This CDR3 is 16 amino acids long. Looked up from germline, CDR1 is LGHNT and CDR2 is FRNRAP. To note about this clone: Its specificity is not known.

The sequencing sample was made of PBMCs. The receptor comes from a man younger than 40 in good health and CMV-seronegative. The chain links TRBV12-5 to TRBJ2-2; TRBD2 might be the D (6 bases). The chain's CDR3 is CASGSPWGANTGELFF. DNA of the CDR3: TGTGCTAGTGGTTCCCCATGGGGGGCGAACACCGGGGAGCTGTTTTTT.